This T cell receptor (beta chain) was captured by sequencing in a study of blood T cell repertoires in COVID-19 (dated by TCRdb to 2019 to 2021). For the study in its entirety: Samples from collaborators originated in the United States, Italy and Spain and spanned both the acute and convalescent phases of COVID-19. Where available, HLA class I and class II types were taken from metadata supplied by the sample provider and were not determined by assay-based typing. The prospective study material was composed of cDNA or gDNA derived from T cells, B-cell-depleted T cells, or PBMCs. A de-identified subject ID, COVID-19 status, age in years and sex were almost always included in the sample metadata. A freely available public database, intended as a resource for researchers studying the immune response to SARS-CoV-2, is where the repertoires were released. The dataset comprised deeply sampled blood TCRbeta repertoires from subjects exposed to, actively infected with, or recovered from COVID-19. The samples were drawn from the first 160 participants of the ongoing ImmuneRACE study and from 1,254 subjects provided by 6 global collaborators.

Whole blood was collected in K2EDTA tubes by collaborating institutions according to the institutions' own protocols. For TCRbeta analysis, collaborators shipped samples in one of three forms: frozen whole blood, isolated PBMCs, or DNA extracted from either of those sample types. A word on this clone: It has no known antigen specificity. No base quality values were provided; no much bigger clone lies one nucleotide off.

V and J are trimmed by 6 bases and 5 bases, and the gene matches miss 11 bases of the junction. The germline V gene yields SNHLY for CDR1 and FYNNEI for CDR2. The CDR3 sequence holds 15 residues, the cysteine and phenylalanine included. Of the read, only the CDR3 DNA is kept; its 45 bases are in frame from base 1. The paper's findings and limits, for the study overall: The amount of clinical and demographic metadata varied by source and participant and was provided uncurated.

TCRbeta CDR3 regions were amplified from genomic DNA using the immunoSEQ Assay, a bias-controlled multiplex PCR. Regarding the original processing steps: Within the assay, amplification of reference gene primers was used to estimate how many nucleated cells each sample contained. Sequence reads were collapsed and filtered to measure the absolute abundance of every unique TCRbeta CDR3 rearrangement. For each sample, productive Simpson clonality was calculated by taking the square root of Simpson's diversity index across productive rearrangements. In its TCRdb copy, this immuneACCESS table keeps in-frame sequences only and misses some clones. Where compared with another copy, unresolved V genes explain less than half of these, and the others have no known cause. D and trimming were read from the DNA, whereas the V and J calls and clone size are those reported in that table. The sample data list 55,000 to 70,000 clones, and roughly 85% of these were observed just once. Jointly, the top ten make up more than 9.5% of the sample.

Rearrangement joined TRBV2 to TRBJ2-5; 8 bases in the junction line up with TRBD2. Sequencing used peripheral blood. This clonotype was sampled from a woman aged 80 or over with acute or convalescent COVID-19. The DNA is TGTGCCAGCAGGAGCTCTTCGGGACTAGTGGAGACCCAGTACTTC. Its protein reads: CASRSSSGLVETQYF.